The clone carrying this T cell receptor (beta chain) appeared many times. The ends lost 6 bases at V and 1 base at J; junction bases unmatched: 5. Germline values: CDR1 KGHDR, CDR2 SFDVKD. This CDR3 spans 15 amino acids. TCRdb re-derived calls from the 5' RACE reads in MiXCR, one entry per CDR3 protein. This sample carries about 310,000 distinct CDR3 sequences, roughly 3.5% of them seen once, and the ten largest clones take 23%. These data belong to a study of T cells after yellow fever vaccination. This sequence joins TRBV24-1 and TRBJ2-3; 8 nucleotides agree with TRBD2. The material was PBMCs, obtained on the day of the yellow fever booster vaccination. This clonotype was sampled from a young man who received the YFV17D yellow fever vaccine. CDR3 residues: CATSFTRGGTDTQYF. In DNA form, the CDR3 reads TGTGCCACCAGTTTCACGCGGGGGGGCACAGATACGCAGTATTTT.